Listed below are T cell receptor beta chains from one sample, sequenced in a study of T cells after yellow fever vaccination. One entry per CDR3 protein, called by TCRdb with MiXCR from the 5' RACE reads. The sample includes some 27,000 distinct CDR3 sequences, roughly 6.1% of them seen just once. Here the sequenced sample was PBMCs, either bulk or a sorted T-cell subset (CD4+, CD8+, memory, or dextramer-sorted; not recorded which), taken on the day of the yellow fever booster vaccination. The receptors here all came from a man aged 30 to 39 who received the YFV17D yellow fever vaccine. Both conserved end residues are part of each CDR3. A D gene is named only where the DNA matches it firmly. Expanded clones get a size class; other rows say once, few or many, or leave the size out.

clone_size: many; d_call: -; j_call: TRBJ2-1; v_call: TRBV7-9; cdr3_nt: TGTGCCAGCAGCCGGGACACCTACAATGAGCAGTTCTTC; cdr3_aa: CASSRDTYNEQFF
clone_size: many; d_call: TRBD2; j_call: TRBJ2-3; v_call: TRBV9; cdr3_nt: TGTGCCAGCAGCTCCCTTAGCGGGAGCGCCGGGACGCAGTATTTT; cdr3_aa: CASSSLSGSAGTQYF
clone_size: -; d_call: -; j_call: TRBJ2-7; v_call: TRBV7-2; cdr3_nt: TGTGCCAGCAGCACCAGAATCGAGCAGTACTTC; cdr3_aa: CASSTRIEQYF
clone_size: many; d_call: -; j_call: TRBJ2-1; v_call: TRBV7-2; cdr3_nt: TGTGCCAGCAGTCAGCCCCGGGATAATGAGCAGTTCTTC; cdr3_aa: CASSQPRDNEQFF
clone_size: many; d_call: -; j_call: TRBJ2-5; v_call: TRBV20-1; cdr3_nt: TGCAGTGAGCGGGCCAGGGAGACCCAGTACTTC; cdr3_aa: CSERARETQYF
clone_size: many; d_call: -; j_call: TRBJ2-5; v_call: TRBV25-1; cdr3_nt: TGTGCCAGCACCCGCTCTGGGGGACGGTGGACCCAGTACTTC; cdr3_aa: CASTRSGGRWTQYF
clone_size: many; d_call: TRBD1; j_call: TRBJ2-5; v_call: TRBV7-7; cdr3_nt: TGTGCTAGCAGCTTAACGGGACAGGGGGCGACCCAGTACTTC; cdr3_aa: CASSLTGQGATQYF
clone_size: many; d_call: -; j_call: TRBJ2-2; v_call: TRBV20-1; cdr3_nt: TGCAGTGCTAGTTCCCGGGGTGAGCTGTTTTTT; cdr3_aa: CSASSRGELFF
clone_size: many; d_call: -; j_call: TRBJ2-7; v_call: TRBV7-2; cdr3_nt: TGTGCCAGCAGCACGGGACTCGAGCAGTACTTC; cdr3_aa: CASSTGLEQYF
clone_size: once; d_call: TRBD2; j_call: TRBJ2-3; v_call: TRBV3-1; cdr3_nt: TGTGCCACCAGCCGCGGGGGACTAGCGGGAGGGAAGGTCACAGATACGCAGTATTTT; cdr3_aa: CATSRGGLAGGKVTDTQYF
clone_size: few; d_call: -; j_call: TRBJ2-5; v_call: TRBV5-4; cdr3_nt: TGTGCCAGCAGCTTTCGCCAAGGGACCCAGTACTTC; cdr3_aa: CASSFRQGTQYF
clone_size: -; d_call: -; j_call: TRBJ1-5; v_call: TRBV5-5; cdr3_nt: TGTGCCAGCAGCTTGGCCGGTTCGGCAGGGCAACAGCCCCAGCATTTT; cdr3_aa: CASSLAGSAGQQPQHF
clone_size: -; d_call: -; j_call: TRBJ2-2; v_call: TRBV7-6; cdr3_nt: TGTGCCAGCAGCTTAGTACCACAGTCATACACCGGGGAGCTGTTTTTT; cdr3_aa: CASSLVPQSYTGELFF
clone_size: many; d_call: -; j_call: TRBJ1-5; v_call: TRBV20-1; cdr3_nt: TGCAGTGCTAGAGGAACAGCTAGCAATCAGCCCCAGCATTTT; cdr3_aa: CSARGTASNQPQHF
clone_size: many; d_call: -; j_call: TRBJ1-2; v_call: TRBV29-1; cdr3_nt: TGCAGCGTTTTAGGAAGTAACTATGGCTACACCTTC; cdr3_aa: CSVLGSNYGYTF
clone_size: many; d_call: -; j_call: TRBJ2-2; v_call: TRBV6-5; cdr3_nt: TGTGCCAGCAGTTACTCGAAAGGTTGGGGCACCGGGGAGCTGTTTTTT; cdr3_aa: CASSYSKGWGTGELFF
clone_size: many; d_call: TRBD2; j_call: TRBJ2-1; v_call: TRBV4-3; cdr3_nt: TGCGCCAGCAGCCCCGGGGGGCTAGCGGGAAGCAATGAGCAGTTCTTC; cdr3_aa: CASSPGGLAGSNEQFF
clone_size: many; d_call: TRBD1; j_call: TRBJ2-2; v_call: TRBV5-4; cdr3_nt: TGTGCCAGCAGCTCCGGGACAGGGGGCAGAGGCACCGGGGAGCTGTTTTTT; cdr3_aa: CASSSGTGGRGTGELFF
clone_size: many; d_call: -; j_call: TRBJ2-5; v_call: TRBV11-2; cdr3_nt: TGTGCCAGCAGCGGGGGCCAAGGGGAGACCCAGTACTTC; cdr3_aa: CASSGGQGETQYF
clone_size: many; d_call: -; j_call: TRBJ2-3; v_call: TRBV5-1; cdr3_nt: TGCGCCAGCAGCTTGGCGGACAGCACAGATACGCAGTATTTT; cdr3_aa: CASSLADSTDTQYF
clone_size: many; d_call: TRBD2; j_call: TRBJ2-3; v_call: TRBV4-2; cdr3_nt: TGTGCCAGCAGCCAAGCTGGGGTTGGAGCGGGAAGCACAGATACGCAGTATTTT; cdr3_aa: CASSQAGVGAGSTDTQYF
clone_size: many; d_call: TRBD2; j_call: TRBJ2-5; v_call: TRBV7-7; cdr3_nt: TGTGCTAGCAGCTTAGGCGGGAGGGGAGAGACCCAGTACTTC; cdr3_aa: CASSLGGRGETQYF
clone_size: many; d_call: -; j_call: TRBJ1-4; v_call: TRBV7-9; cdr3_nt: TGTGCCAGCAGCTTAGCGATAGCAACTAATGAAAAACTGTTTTTT; cdr3_aa: CASSLAIATNEKLFF
clone_size: many; d_call: -; j_call: TRBJ2-4; v_call: TRBV20-1; cdr3_nt: TGCAGTGCTACAACAGGGTATGGGGCCAAAAACATTCAGTACTTC; cdr3_aa: CSATTGYGAKNIQYF
clone_size: many; d_call: -; j_call: TRBJ1-2; v_call: TRBV7-2; cdr3_nt: TGTGCCAGCAGCTCAAAGGGGGTAGAAGGCTACACCTTC; cdr3_aa: CASSSKGVEGYTF
clone_size: many; d_call: TRBD2; j_call: TRBJ2-7; v_call: TRBV3-1; cdr3_nt: TGTGCCAGCAGCTATCGAGGGAGGGACGAGCAGTACTTC; cdr3_aa: CASSYRGRDEQYF
clone_size: many; d_call: TRBD2; j_call: TRBJ2-1; v_call: TRBV5-1; cdr3_nt: TGCGCCAGCAGCTTCCAAGCGGGAGGTCGGAATGAGCAGTTCTTC; cdr3_aa: CASSFQAGGRNEQFF
clone_size: many; d_call: -; j_call: TRBJ2-6; v_call: TRBV28; cdr3_nt: TGTGCCAGCAGTTCGGACCCTGGGGCCAACGTCCTGACTTTC; cdr3_aa: CASSSDPGANVLTF
clone_size: many; d_call: TRBD1; j_call: TRBJ1-5; v_call: TRBV19; cdr3_nt: TGTGCCAGTAGTATAGGCGGGACAGGCAGGGTGCCCCAGCATTTT; cdr3_aa: CASSIGGTGRVPQHF